This T cell receptor beta chain was retrieved from a study of Ad26.COV2.S vaccination and SARS-CoV-2 variants (dated by TCRdb to the early 2020s). Concerning the study at large: TCRbeta repertoire sequencing was used to assess the specificity and breadth of SARS-CoV-2-reactive T cell receptors after Ad26.COV2.S vaccination. A total of approximately 30 samples were included in the TCR-sequenced set, comprising around 19 Ad26.COV2.S vaccine recipients, 5 placebo recipients and 8 SARS-CoV-2 convalescent individuals.

In this sample, this clone turned up a few times. Its specific antigen is unknown. Per-nucleotide qualities are absent, and no much larger clonotype sits a single base away. Interpreted using the paper, the time point label stands for: individuals recovered from natural SARS-CoV-2 infection. The germline V gene encodes CDR1 SGHDT and CDR2 YYEEEE. Compared with germline, V lacks 3 bases and J lacks 7 bases; bases without a gene match: 6. The CDR3 runs 13 amino acids, cysteine and phenylalanine included. Only CDR3 DNA remains: 39 bases, in frame from the first base. The immunoSEQ Assay was used to sequence TCRbeta CDR3 regions. After extraction, genomic DNA underwent amplification by bias-controlled multiplex PCR, followed by high-throughput sequencing. As for how the authors treated the data: To quantify the absolute abundance of every unique TCRbeta CDR3 region, sequences were collapsed and filtered. T cell fraction was estimated by normalizing TCRbeta template counts to usable DNA, which was measured by amplifying reference genes present in all nucleated cells. Repertoire TCRs were annotated as SARS-CoV-2-specific when V gene, CDR3 amino acid sequence and J gene were exactly matched to a known reactive TCR set. The reference SARS-CoV-2 TCR set was derived from MIRA and filtered for enrichment in COVID-19-positive ImmuneCODE repertoires, a step that removed public or cross-reactive TCRs. Using the MIRA antigens, annotated TCRs were further analysed by specific ORF or by position within an ORF. Depth was the summed frequency of annotated unique rearrangements, while breadth was defined as annotated unique rearrangements over total unique productive rearrangements. Two-sided Wilcoxon rank-sum tests were used to compare TCR breadth between groups. Sourced from immuneACCESS, this table was stored by TCRdb with only in-frame sequences that have V and J called. A share of the clones is absent; for the studies checked, an unresolved V gene accounts for under half, and the remainder has no known explanation. That table supplies the V and J calls and clone size; D and trimming were determined from the DNA. The sample table lists about 350,000 clones, around 90% of them with a count of one. Clones ranked in the top ten supply 3.9% of the sample.

General conclusions and limits of the study: After vaccination, substantial breadth of spike-specific CD8+ and CD4+ T cell responses was reported. Non-spike TCR breadth was comparable between vaccine and placebo recipients, consistent with the vaccine containing only spike. Spike-specific TCR breadth was higher in Ad26.COV2.S recipients than in placebo recipients (P = 0.0014). According to the authors, total T cell responses may have been underestimated by the TCR breadth and depth analyses.

In this chain, TRBV5-6 is recombined with TRBJ2-5, and TRBD1 aligns with 7 junction nucleotides. The material was peripheral blood, obtained after recovery from COVID-19. This TCR derives from a human donor who had recovered from COVID-19. The DNA sequence follows: TGTGCCAGCAGCTCCGGGACAGTGGGGACCCAGTACTTC. This translates into CASSSGTVGTQYF.